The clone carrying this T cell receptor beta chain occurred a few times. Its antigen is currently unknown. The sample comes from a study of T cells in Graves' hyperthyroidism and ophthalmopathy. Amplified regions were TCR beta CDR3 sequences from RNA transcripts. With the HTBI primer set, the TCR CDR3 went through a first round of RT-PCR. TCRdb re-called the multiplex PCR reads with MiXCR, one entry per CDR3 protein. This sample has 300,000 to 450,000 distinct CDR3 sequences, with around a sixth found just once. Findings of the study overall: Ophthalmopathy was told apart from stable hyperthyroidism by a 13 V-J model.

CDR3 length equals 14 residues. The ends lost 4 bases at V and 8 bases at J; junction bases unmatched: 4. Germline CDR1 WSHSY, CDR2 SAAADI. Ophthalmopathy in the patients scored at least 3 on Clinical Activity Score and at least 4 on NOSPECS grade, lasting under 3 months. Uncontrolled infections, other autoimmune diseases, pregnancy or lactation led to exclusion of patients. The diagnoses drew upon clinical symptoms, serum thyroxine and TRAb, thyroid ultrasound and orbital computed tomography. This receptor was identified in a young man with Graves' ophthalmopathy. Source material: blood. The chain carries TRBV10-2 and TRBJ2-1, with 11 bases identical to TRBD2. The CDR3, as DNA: TGCGCCAGCAGTGTTGGGACTAGCGGAGATGAGCAGTTCTTC. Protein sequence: CASSVGTSGDEQFF.